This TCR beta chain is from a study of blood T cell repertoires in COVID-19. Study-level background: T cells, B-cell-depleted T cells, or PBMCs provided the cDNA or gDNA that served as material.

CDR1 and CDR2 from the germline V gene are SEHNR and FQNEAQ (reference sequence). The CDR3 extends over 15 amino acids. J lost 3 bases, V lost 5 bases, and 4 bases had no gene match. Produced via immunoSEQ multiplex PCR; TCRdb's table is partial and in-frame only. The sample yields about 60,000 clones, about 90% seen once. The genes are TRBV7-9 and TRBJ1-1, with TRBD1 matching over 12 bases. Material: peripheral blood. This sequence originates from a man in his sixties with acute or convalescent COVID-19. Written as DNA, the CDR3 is TGTGCCAGCAGCCTGGGGACAGGGGGCTACACTGAAGCTTTCTTT. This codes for CASSLGTGGYTEAFF.